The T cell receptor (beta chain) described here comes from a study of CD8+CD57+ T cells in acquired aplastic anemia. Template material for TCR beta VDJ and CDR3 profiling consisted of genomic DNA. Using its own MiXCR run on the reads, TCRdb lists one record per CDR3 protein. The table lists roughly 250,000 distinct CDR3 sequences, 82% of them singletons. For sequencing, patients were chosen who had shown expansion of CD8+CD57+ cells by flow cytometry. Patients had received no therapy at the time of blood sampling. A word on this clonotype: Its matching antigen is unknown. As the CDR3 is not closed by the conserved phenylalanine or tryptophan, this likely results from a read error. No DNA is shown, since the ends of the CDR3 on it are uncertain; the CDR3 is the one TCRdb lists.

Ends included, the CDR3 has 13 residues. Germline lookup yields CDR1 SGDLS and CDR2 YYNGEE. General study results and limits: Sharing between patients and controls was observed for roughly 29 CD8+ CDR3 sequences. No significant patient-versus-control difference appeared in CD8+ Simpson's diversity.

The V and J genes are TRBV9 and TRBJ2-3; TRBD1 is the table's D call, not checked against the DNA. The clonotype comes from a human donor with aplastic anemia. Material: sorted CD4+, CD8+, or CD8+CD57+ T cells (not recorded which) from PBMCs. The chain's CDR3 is CASSPRAGTGVPD.